A selection of T cell receptor beta chains follows, all from one sample in a study of metastatic and nonmetastatic thyroid tumors. TCRdb re-analyzed the PCR reads using MiXCR. The sample contains 15,000 to 20,000 clones, 25% to 35% of which appear only once. Sequencing input: tumor tissue. These receptors came from a female donor with papillary thyroid cancer or a benign thyroid nodule (not recorded which). Some clones in this sample may be carry-over from other donors' samples. CDR3s include the opening cysteine and the closing phenylalanine or tryptophan. The D gene is left open where the match is weak. Some rows have no size entry. The others give once, few or many, or a class for an expanded clone.

clone_size	v_call	d_call	j_call	cdr3_nt	cdr3_aa
few	TRBV28	.	TRBJ1-2	TGTGCCAGCAGTTTAATCCCCACCCGGGGCTACACCTTC	CASSLIPTRGYTF
.	TRBV12-3/TRBV12-4	.	TRBJ2-1	TGTGCCAGCAGTTTCGGTACCGGATCCTACAATGAGCAGTTCTTC	CASSFGTGSYNEQFF
many	TRBV9	.	TRBJ1-1	TGTGCCAGCAGCGTTAGTGGGGGTACTGAAGCTTTCTTT	CASSVSGGTEAFF
.	TRBV6-1	.	TRBJ1-2	TGTGCCACTAAAACCGGTTTTTATGTCTACACCTTC	CATKTGFYVYTF
.	TRBV5-1	TRBD1	TRBJ2-5	TGCGCCAGCAGCCTCGGACAGGGAGGATTCCAAGAGACCCAGTACTTC	CASSLGQGGFQETQYF
.	TRBV2	.	TRBJ2-7	TGTGCCAGCAGGAGGGAGTACAGGGTAGGAGAGGACGAGCAGTACTTC	CASRREYRVGEDEQYF
.	TRBV19	TRBD1	TRBJ1-2	TGTGCCAGTAGTCCTATCGACAGGGCCTATGGCTACACCTTC	CASSPIDRAYGYTF
.	TRBV9	TRBD1	TRBJ1-2	TGTGCCAGCAGCGCAGACAGGGCCTATGGCTACACCTTC	CASSADRAYGYTF
.	TRBV10-3	TRBD1	TRBJ2-2	TGTGCCATAAGGGGGCGCTTGACCGGGGAGCTGTTTTTT	CAIRGRLTGELFF
medium-sized	TRBV12-3/TRBV12-4	TRBD1	TRBJ2-7	TGTGCCAGCAGGCGAGGGGGCGAAGTTTACGAGCAGTACTTC	CASRRGGEVYEQYF
few	TRBV6-6	.	TRBJ2-1	TGTGCCAGCAGTTACAGCCAGGGAGTCTCCAATGAGCAGTTCTTC	CASSYSQGVSNEQFF
.	TRBV30	TRBD2	TRBJ2-7	TGTGCCTGGGAACTAGCGGATGCCTACGAGCAGTACTTC	CAWELADAYEQYF
medium-sized	TRBV7-2	.	TRBJ1-5	TGTGCCAGCAGCTTAGCCCGCCAGCCCCAGCATTTT	CASSLARQPQHF
few	TRBV27	.	TRBJ2-3	TGTGCCAGCAGAACTGGACAGCTCACAGATACGCAGTATTTT	CASRTGQLTDTQYF
.	TRBV4-1	.	TRBJ2-3	TGCGCCAGCAGCCAGGGGCTATATCGGGGAACCACAGATACGCAGTATTTT	CASSQGLYRGTTDTQYF
medium-sized	TRBV28	TRBD1	TRBJ1-6	TGTGCCAGCACCGTACCGGGACAGGGCTCACCCCTCCACTTT	CASTVPGQGSPLHF
few	TRBV27	.	TRBJ2-7	TGTGCCAGCAGCCCTACTGGGGGGCCCTACGAGCAGTACTTC	CASSPTGGPYEQYF
many	TRBV10-3	TRBD1	TRBJ1-2	TGTGCCATCAGTGCGGGACAGGGGAACTATGGCTACACCTTC	CAISAGQGNYGYTF
.	TRBV6-1	TRBD1	TRBJ1-1	TGTGCCAGCAGCATACAGGGGGGGAACACTGAAGCTTTCTTT	CASSIQGGNTEAFF
medium-sized	TRBV6-1	.	TRBJ2-5	TGTGCCAGCACCCCCCTGGGGATCGGGCCAAGGCGTGGGACCCAGTACTTC	CASTPLGIGPRRGTQYF
many	TRBV4-1	.	TRBJ2-2	TGCGCCAGCAGCCAAGATAGGGCAACAATAGGCGGCGGGGAGCTGTTTTTT	CASSQDRATIGGGELFF
.	TRBV10-1	.	TRBJ2-6	TGCGCCAGCAGTGAGTCGAACTCTGGGGCCAACGTCCTGACTTTC	CASSESNSGANVLTF
.	TRBV4-1	TRBD2	TRBJ2-1	TGCGCCAGCAGCCTCACCGGGACTAGCGGGGTCAATGATCAGTTCTTC	CASSLTGTSGVNDQFF
.	TRBV12-3/TRBV12-4	TRBD2	TRBJ2-2	TGTGCCAGCGGGCGAGATACGGGGGGATCCGGGGAGCTGTTTTTT	CASGRDTGGSGELFF
medium-sized	TRBV12-3/TRBV12-4	.	TRBJ2-2	TGTGCCAGCCTCCCAGATAGGAACACCGGGGAGCTGTTTTTT	CASLPDRNTGELFF
.	TRBV9	TRBD1	TRBJ2-7	TGTGCCAGCAGCCCGACAGGGGACTGGCTTTACGAGCAGTACTTC	CASSPTGDWLYEQYF
.	TRBV11-2	.	TRBJ2-1	TGTGCCAGCAAGGACTGGGATGAGCAGTTCTTC	CASKDWDEQFF
many	TRBV3-1	.	TRBJ1-2	TGTGCCAGCAGTCCTATTGGACAAGAGGTTTGGGGAGGCTACACCTTC	CASSPIGQEVWGGYTF
many	TRBV5-5	.	TRBJ1-2	TGTGCCAGCAGCCTATTAGGCGATGGCTACACCTTC	CASSLLGDGYTF
.	TRBV7-2	.	TRBJ2-2	TGTGCCAGCAGCTTAAAAAACTTTAACACCGGGGAGCTGTTTTTT	CASSLKNFNTGELFF
.	TRBV28	.	TRBJ2-1	TGTGCCAGCAGCCCATACCCCGGCAGGTCCAGGGGTCTAACATGGGAGCAGTTCTTC	CASSPYPGRSRGLTWEQFF
medium-sized	TRBV2	.	TRBJ2-1	TGTGCCAGCCAACAGGGCCCCGACTACAATGAGCAGTTCTTC	CASQQGPDYNEQFF
.	TRBV11-2	TRBD2	TRBJ2-1	TGTGCCAGCAGCTTAGATGAACTAGCGGGAGTGGATGAGCAGTTCTTC	CASSLDELAGVDEQFF
.	TRBV11-2	.	TRBJ2-7	TGTGCCAACAGGCCTCGATCCGGGACGGAGAGCTCCTACGAGCAATACTTC	CANRPRSGTESSYEQYF
few	TRBV27	.	TRBJ2-7	TGTGCCAGCAGTTTAGTACAGGGTACCTACGAGCAGTACTTC	CASSLVQGTYEQYF
.	TRBV19	.	TRBJ1-2	TGTGCCAGTAGTATATATCGGACAGCTAACTATGGCTACACCTTC	CASSIYRTANYGYTF
few	TRBV27	.	TRBJ2-7	TGTGCCAGCAGCCTCCGTGGCTACGAGCAGTACTTC	CASSLRGYEQYF
medium-sized	TRBV12-3/TRBV12-4	TRBD2	TRBJ2-7	TGTGCCAGCAGAGTTAGCGGGAGGTACTCCTACGAGCAGTACTTC	CASRVSGRYSYEQYF
.	TRBV18	.	TRBJ1-1	TGTGCCAACTCACGCGGGATGAACACTGAAGCTTTCTTT	CANSRGMNTEAFF
.	TRBV20-1	.	TRBJ1-1	TGCAGTGCCCAAGGGTCGGGGAACACTGAAGCTTTCTTT	CSAQGSGNTEAFF
many	TRBV5-5	TRBD2	TRBJ2-3	TGTGCCAGCAGCCAGGGACTAGCGGGGACAGATACGCAGTATTTT	CASSQGLAGTDTQYF
few	TRBV24-1	TRBD1	TRBJ2-3	TGTGCCACCAGTGATTTTGGACAGGAGAGCACAGATACGCAGTATTTT	CATSDFGQESTDTQYF
many	TRBV4-1	.	TRBJ2-2	TGCGCCAGCAGCCGACCGCGATCGCAGGGCCCCCCGGAGCTGTTTTTT	CASSRPRSQGPPELFF
few	TRBV28	.	TRBJ1-2	TGTGCCAGCAGCCCCGCCCCGGGGGGAGGAGATGGCTACACCTTC	CASSPAPGGGDGYTF
few	TRBV19	.	TRBJ1-6	TGTGCCAGTAGTAGGCAGACGCCCAATTCACCCCTCCACTTT	CASSRQTPNSPLHF
few	TRBV6-1	.	TRBJ2-7	TGTGCCAGCAGTGAAGCGTCTCCGAACACCTACGAGCAGTACTTC	CASSEASPNTYEQYF
.	TRBV12-5	.	TRBJ1-5	TGTGCTAGTGGTTTGGTACTAGGGGTTACGAGCAATCAGCCCCAGCATTTT	CASGLVLGVTSNQPQHF
.	TRBV28	.	TRBJ1-2	TGTGCCAGCAGTTTAGAGGGGGGCTATGGCTACACCTTC	CASSLEGGYGYTF
few	TRBV12-3/TRBV12-4	.	TRBJ2-3	TGTGCCAGCAGCACATCTCGGGGCACAGATACGCAGTATTTT	CASSTSRGTDTQYF
.	TRBV27	.	TRBJ2-1	TGTGCCGGTGCCGAATGCATGCAATGTGAGCAGTTCTTC	CAGAECMQCEQFF
.	TRBV4-1	.	TRBJ2-1	TGCGCCAGCAGCCAAGTAGGGGAGAGCAATGAGCAGTTCTTC	CASSQVGESNEQFF
medium-sized	TRBV28	.	TRBJ2-5	TGTGCCAGCAGTTTAGGTCAGCGGGACCAAGAGACCCAGTACTTC	CASSLGQRDQETQYF
.	TRBV28	.	TRBJ1-2	TGTGCCAGCAGTTTCAGGGCGGGCTATGGCTACACCTTC	CASSFRAGYGYTF
.	TRBV20-1	TRBD2	TRBJ2-7	TGCAGTGCTTCTCCCCGGGAGGGAACGGCCGAGCAGTACTTC	CSASPREGTAEQYF
.	TRBV2	.	TRBJ2-7	TGTGCCAGCAGTAGGGCGCCGGACGAGCAGTACTTC	CASSRAPDEQYF
many	TRBV6-1	TRBD2	TRBJ2-5	TGTGCCAGCAGTGTCCTCGGGACTAGCGGAGAGACCCAGTACTTC	CASSVLGTSGETQYF
many	TRBV2	TRBD1	TRBJ2-7	TGTGCCAGCACCGGACAGGGGTCTGCGTACGAGCAGTACTTC	CASTGQGSAYEQYF
many	TRBV10-1	TRBD2	TRBJ2-2	TGCGCCAGCCTCGGACTAGCGGGCATGGAACGCGCGAACACCGGGGAGCTGTTTTTT	CASLGLAGMERANTGELFF
few	TRBV19	.	TRBJ1-5	TGTGCCAGTAGTATGGGTCATGCTCGGCCCCAGCATTTT	CASSMGHARPQHF